This is a list of T cell receptor beta chains from one sample in a study of T cells in Graves' hyperthyroidism and ophthalmopathy. TCRdb analysed the multiplex PCR reads with MiXCR anew, one entry per CDR3 protein. The table records about 350,000 distinct CDR3 sequences, 11% to 15% of them present only once. Sequencing input: blood. The receptors here all came from a woman aged 25 to 39 with Graves' hyperthyroidism. The CDR3 runs from the conserved cysteine through the conserved F or W. A D gene is named only where the DNA matches it firmly. Clone size is shown for a subset of rows, as once, few, many or a class of expanded clone.

>TRBJ2-5|TRBV7-9|TRBD2|NA
TGTGCCAGCAGCTCGGGAGGACAGACCCAGTACTTC
CASSSGGQTQYF
>TRBJ2-7|TRBV7-9|TRBD2|NA
TGTGCCAGCAGCTTAGGAGATTCTAGCGGGACGAGTCACGAGCAGTACTTC
CASSLGDSSGTSHEQYF
>TRBJ2-7|TRBV20-1|TRBD2|NA
TGCAGTGCTCCCAAGAGAACTAGCGGGATAGCCTACGAGCAGTACTTC
CSAPKRTSGIAYEQYF
>TRBJ2-5|TRBV29-1|NA|many
TGCAGCGTTGCAGGGGAAGAGACCCAGTACTTC
CSVAGEETQYF
>TRBJ2-6|TRBV2|NA|many
TGTGCCAGCATTCAAAGAAAGGTATCCGGGGCCAACGTCCTGACTTTC
CASIQRKVSGANVLTF
>TRBJ2-7|TRBV2|TRBD2|many
TGTGCCAGCAGGGACCCGGGAGGGCCCTACGAGCAGTACTTC
CASRDPGGPYEQYF
>TRBJ2-3|TRBV6-2/TRBV6-3|NA|once
TGTGCCAGCAGAAGTTTTACGGGACCCACAGATACGCAGTATTTT
CASRSFTGPTDTQYF
>TRBJ1-1|TRBV28|NA|many
TGTGCCAGCATCACCGAGACCACTGAAGCTTTCTTT
CASITETTEAFF
>TRBJ2-6|TRBV7-6|TRBD2|NA
TGTGCCAGCAGCTCATTACTAGCGGGAGGGGGATCTGGGGCCAACGTCCTGACTTTC
CASSSLLAGGGSGANVLTF
>TRBJ2-1|TRBV6-5|TRBD2|NA
TGTGCCAGCAGTTACTCGATGCAGGGACTAGCGAGTTACAATGAGCAGTTCTTC
CASSYSMQGLASYNEQFF
>TRBJ2-7|TRBV2|NA|many
TGTGCCAGCAGGGAGGATCCTTATAGCTCCTACGAGCAGTACTTC
CASREDPYSSYEQYF
>TRBJ1-2|TRBV6-1|NA|many
TGTGCCAGCAGTGAGTTTCTACTGGACGGAAACTATGGCTACACCTTC
CASSEFLLDGNYGYTF
>TRBJ1-2|TRBV29-1|NA|NA
TGCAGCGTTGAACGGGAGGTTAACTATGGCTACACCTTC
CSVEREVNYGYTF
>TRBJ1-2|TRBV9|TRBD1|few
TGTGCCAGCACGAGCGGCGGGACAGCGGGAGGTGGCTACACCTTC
CASTSGGTAGGGYTF
>TRBJ2-2|TRBV12-3/TRBV12-4|TRBD1|many
TGTGCCAGCAGTTCCGGGACAGGGTGGCCCGGGGAGCTGTTTTTT
CASSSGTGWPGELFF
>TRBJ1-4|TRBV18|TRBD1|NA
TGTGCCAGCTCTCGACCGGGACAGGGGGAAAAACTGTTTTTT
CASSRPGQGEKLFF
>TRBJ2-3|TRBV24-1|TRBD2|NA
TGTGCCACCAGTGCGGTAGCGGGAGAGTTGTCGATGGATACGCAGTATTTT
CATSAVAGELSMDTQYF
>TRBJ2-1|TRBV7-9|NA|NA
TGTGCCAGCAGCTTATTACGTAGCTCCTACAATGAGCAGTTCTTC
CASSLLRSSYNEQFF
>TRBJ2-1|TRBV20-1|NA|many
TGCAGTGCTCGCTCCTCCCCGGGCCCGGGTGAGCAGTTCTTC
CSARSSPGPGEQFF
>TRBJ1-5|TRBV6-1|TRBD1|many
TGTGCCAGCAGTGATTCGACAGGGGGCCGGCAGCCCCAGCATTTT
CASSDSTGGRQPQHF
>TRBJ1-4|TRBV12-3/TRBV12-4|NA|many
TGTGCCAGCAGCGACCTTGCAACTAATGAAAAACTGTTTTTT
CASSDLATNEKLFF
>TRBJ2-1|TRBV2|TRBD1|many
TGTGCCAGCAGTGGGGACAGGGGCTCCTACAATGAGCAGTTCTTC
CASSGDRGSYNEQFF
>TRBJ1-1|TRBV5-4|NA|NA
TGTGCCAGCAGCTCCCCGGACGGCTCAAGCGAAGCTTTCTTT
CASSSPDGSSEAFF
>TRBJ1-2|TRBV5-1|TRBD1|NA
TGCGCCAGCAGCTCCGGGACAGGGGAGTATGGCTACACCTTC
CASSSGTGEYGYTF
>TRBJ2-3|TRBV6-1|NA|NA
TGTGCCAGCAGCCAAGACGCCCCGCCCTATTCAGATACGCAGTATTTT
CASSQDAPPYSDTQYF
>TRBJ2-3|TRBV20-1|NA|many
TGCAGTGCCGACCGGACTAGCACAGATACGCAGTATTTT
CSADRTSTDTQYF
>TRBJ2-7|TRBV28|TRBD2|many
TGTGCCAGCAGAGTGAGCGGGACCGCCTACGAGCAGTACTTC
CASRVSGTAYEQYF
>TRBJ2-1|TRBV6-2/TRBV6-3|NA|many
TGTGCCAGCAGTTACTCCCTAACTTACAATGAGCAGTTCTTC
CASSYSLTYNEQFF
>TRBJ1-2|TRBV6-2/TRBV6-3|TRBD1|NA
TGTGCCAGCAGCGCGGCCCGGGACAGGTTTTATGGCTACACCTTC
CASSAARDRFYGYTF
>TRBJ2-7|TRBV7-2|TRBD2|many
TGTGCCAGCAGCTTGCTGGCGGGAGACGAGCAGTACTTC
CASSLLAGDEQYF
>TRBJ2-5|TRBV9|NA|NA
TGTGCCAGCAGCGTAGACGGGGCCTCCCCGGGAGAGACCCAGTACTTC
CASSVDGASPGETQYF
>TRBJ2-7|TRBV6-6|NA|many
TGTGCCAGCAGTTATTCGGAGGGAGGAGTGCGCGAGCAGTACTTC
CASSYSEGGVREQYF
>TRBJ2-5|TRBV12-3/TRBV12-4|NA|many
TGTGCCAGCAGACGACAGCCGCCGCAAGAGACCCAGTACTTC
CASRRQPPQETQYF
>TRBJ2-2|TRBV28|NA|many
TGTGCCAGCAGTTTAGTGGGGGTCACCGGGGAGCTGTTTTTT
CASSLVGVTGELFF
>TRBJ1-4|TRBV28|NA|many
TGTGCCAGCAGTGGTCCGATTTCCGCAACTAATGAAAAACTGTTTTTT
CASSGPISATNEKLFF
>TRBJ2-5|TRBV28|TRBD2|many
TGTGCCAGCATCCCGCGGCGGGAGTACCAAGAGACCCAGTACTTC
CASIPRREYQETQYF
>TRBJ1-1|TRBV5-1|TRBD1|once
TGCGCCAGCAGCTTACTCCAGGGGGCTGGTAGCACTGAAGCTTTCTTT
CASSLLQGAGSTEAFF
>TRBJ2-7|TRBV20-1|TRBD2|many
TGCAGTGCTAGATGGACTAGCGGGAGTTACGAGCAGTACTTC
CSARWTSGSYEQYF
>TRBJ2-3|TRBV7-3|NA|many
TGTGCCAGCAGTGATACGGGGGGCCCAGATACGCAGTATTTT
CASSDTGGPDTQYF
>TRBJ2-1|TRBV6-2/TRBV6-3|NA|NA
TGTGCCAGCAGTACCGGGCGGGACGGGCAGTTCTTC
CASSTGRDGQFF
>TRBJ2-7|TRBV3-1|NA|NA
TGTGCCGGCAGCCAACGGGTCCACGAGCAGTACTTC
CAGSQRVHEQYF
>TRBJ2-1|TRBV28|TRBD2|many
TGTGCCAGCAGTTTTCCCCTCTCTAGCGGGAGTGGGAATGAGCAGTTCTTC
CASSFPLSSGSGNEQFF
>TRBJ2-3|TRBV6-6|NA|many
TGTGCCAGCAGTTACCACTCGCCTCGGGGGGCTTACCTTATGACTAGCACAGATACGCAGTATTTT
CASSYHSPRGAYLMTSTDTQYF
>TRBJ2-7|TRBV7-2|NA|few
TGTGCCAGCAGCGCGGGAAGGTTCAGAAAGTTTTCCTACGAGCAGTACTTC
CASSAGRFRKFSYEQYF
>TRBJ2-1|TRBV7-9|NA|many
TGTGCCAGCAGCTTACCCGGGAGCTCCTACAATGAGCAGTTCTTC
CASSLPGSSYNEQFF
>TRBJ2-1|TRBV7-8|TRBD1|NA
TGTGCCAGCACCAAAGACAGGGGCAATGAGCAGTTCTTC
CASTKDRGNEQFF
>TRBJ2-5|TRBV7-3|TRBD2|NA
TGTGCCAGCAGCCCGATGGCGGGAGGGCCGGGTGAGACCCAGTACTTC
CASSPMAGGPGETQYF
>TRBJ2-5|TRBV29-1|NA|NA
TGCAGCGTTGATCTGTCCGAGACCCAGTACTTC
CSVDLSETQYF
>TRBJ1-1|TRBV28|NA|many
TGTGCCAGCAGTTGGAGGGGCACTGAAGCTTTCTTT
CASSWRGTEAFF
>TRBJ2-1|TRBV5-5|NA|few
TGTGCCAGCAGCTTGTGGCAGGTATCGAACAATGAGCAGTTCTTC
CASSLWQVSNNEQFF
>TRBJ2-7|TRBV29-1|TRBD1|many
TGCAGCGTTACCGGACAGGGGGACGAGCAGTACTTC
CSVTGQGDEQYF
>TRBJ2-7|TRBV6-1|NA|few
TGTGCCAGCATCGGCGAGGGCTACGAGCAGTACTTC
CASIGEGYEQYF
>TRBJ1-2|TRBV3-1|NA|many
TGTGCCAGCAGCCCGTGGGGTTCTACGGGCTACACCTTC
CASSPWGSTGYTF